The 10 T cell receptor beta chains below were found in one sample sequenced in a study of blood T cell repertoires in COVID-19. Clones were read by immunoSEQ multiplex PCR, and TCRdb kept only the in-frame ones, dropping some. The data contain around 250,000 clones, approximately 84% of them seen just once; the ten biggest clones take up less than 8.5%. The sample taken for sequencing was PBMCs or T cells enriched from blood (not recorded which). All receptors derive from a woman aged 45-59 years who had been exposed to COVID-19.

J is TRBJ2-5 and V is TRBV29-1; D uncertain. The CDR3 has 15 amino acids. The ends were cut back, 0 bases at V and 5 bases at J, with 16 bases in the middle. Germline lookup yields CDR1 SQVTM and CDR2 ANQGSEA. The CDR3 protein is CSVEDSTLFGETQYF. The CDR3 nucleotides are TGCAGCGTTGAAGATAGTACGTTGTTTGGTGAGACCCAGTACTTC.

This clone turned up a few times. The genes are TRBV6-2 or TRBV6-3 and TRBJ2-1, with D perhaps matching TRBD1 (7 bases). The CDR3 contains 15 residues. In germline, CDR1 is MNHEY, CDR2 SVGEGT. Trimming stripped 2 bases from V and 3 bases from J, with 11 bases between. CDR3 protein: CASSYGGGGYNEQFF. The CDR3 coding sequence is TGTGCCAGCAGTTACGGAGGGGGCGGCTACAATGAGCAGTTCTTC.

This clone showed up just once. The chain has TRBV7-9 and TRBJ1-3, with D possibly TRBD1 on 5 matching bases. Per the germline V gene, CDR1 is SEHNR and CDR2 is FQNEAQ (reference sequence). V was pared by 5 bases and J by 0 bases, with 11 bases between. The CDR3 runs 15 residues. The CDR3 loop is CASSQGLLSGNTIYF. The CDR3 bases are TGTGCCAGCAGCCAGGGACTGCTCTCTGGAAACACCATATATTTT.

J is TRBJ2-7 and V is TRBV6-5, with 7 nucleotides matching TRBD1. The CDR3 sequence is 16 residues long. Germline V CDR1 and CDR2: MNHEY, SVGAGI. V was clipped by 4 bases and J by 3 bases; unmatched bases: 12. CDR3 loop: CASSSQSGTALYEQYF. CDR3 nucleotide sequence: TGTGCCAGCAGTTCCCAATCCGGGACAGCCCTCTACGAGCAGTACTTC.

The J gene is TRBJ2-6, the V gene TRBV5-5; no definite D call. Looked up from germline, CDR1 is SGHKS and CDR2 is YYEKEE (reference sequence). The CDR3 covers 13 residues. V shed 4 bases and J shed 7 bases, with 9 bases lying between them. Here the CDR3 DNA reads TGTGCCAGCAGCCCCCCATCAGCCAACGTCCTGACTTTC. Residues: CASSPPSANVLTF.

The CDR3 loop is CASSSHQQVNTEAFF. For the CDR3, the DNA is TGCGCCAGCAGCAGTCACCAACAGGTGAACACTGAAGCTTTCTTT. The chain joins TRBV5-1 to TRBJ1-1; the D gene is possibly TRBD1 (5 bases). There are 15 residues in the CDR3. CDR1 and CDR2 (germline): SGHRS, YFSETQ. Trimming took off 4 bases at V and 0 bases at J, with 13 bases between the two ends.

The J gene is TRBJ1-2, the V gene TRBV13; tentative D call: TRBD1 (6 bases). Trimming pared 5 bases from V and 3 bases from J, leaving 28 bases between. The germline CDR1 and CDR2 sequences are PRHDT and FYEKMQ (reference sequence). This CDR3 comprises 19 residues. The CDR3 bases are TGTGCCAGCAGCGCATGGTGGGGGAGAGGGGACACCGAACACTATGGCTACACCTTC. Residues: CASSAWWGRGDTEHYGYTF.

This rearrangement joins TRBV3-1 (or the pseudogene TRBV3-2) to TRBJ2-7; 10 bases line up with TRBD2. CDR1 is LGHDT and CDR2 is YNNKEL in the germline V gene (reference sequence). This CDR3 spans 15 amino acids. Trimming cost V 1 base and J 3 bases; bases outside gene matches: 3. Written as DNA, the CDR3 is TGTGCCAGCAGCCAAGGACTAGCGGGCATCTACGAGCAGTACTTC. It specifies CASSQGLAGIYEQYF.

CDR3 sequence: CAWTRDRGYGYTF. CDR3 DNA sequence: TGTGCCTGGACTAGGGATCGGGGCTATGGCTACACCTTC. This rearrangement joins TRBV30 to TRBJ1-2; D unclear. The CDR3 consists of 13 residues. V was cut by 4 bases and J by 4 bases, with 13 bases left in between. From germline, CDR1 is GTSNPN and CDR2 SVGIG (reference sequence).

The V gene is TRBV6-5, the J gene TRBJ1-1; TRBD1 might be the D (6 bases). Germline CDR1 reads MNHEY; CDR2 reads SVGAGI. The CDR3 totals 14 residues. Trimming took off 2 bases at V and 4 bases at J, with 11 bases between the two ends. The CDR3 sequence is CASSYLLQGTEAFF. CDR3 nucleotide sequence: TGTGCCAGCAGTTACCTTCTACAGGGCACTGAAGCTTTCTTT.